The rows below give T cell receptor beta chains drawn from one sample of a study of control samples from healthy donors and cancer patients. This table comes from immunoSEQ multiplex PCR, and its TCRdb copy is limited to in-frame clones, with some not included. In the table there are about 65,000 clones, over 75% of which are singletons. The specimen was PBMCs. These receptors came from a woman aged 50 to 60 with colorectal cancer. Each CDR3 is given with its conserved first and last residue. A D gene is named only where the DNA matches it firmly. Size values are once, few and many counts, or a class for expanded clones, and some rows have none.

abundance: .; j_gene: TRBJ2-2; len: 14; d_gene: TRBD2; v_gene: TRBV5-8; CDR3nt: TGTGCCAGCAGCTTAAGCGGGGTGGCCGGGGAGCTGTTTTTT; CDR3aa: CASSLSGVAGELFF
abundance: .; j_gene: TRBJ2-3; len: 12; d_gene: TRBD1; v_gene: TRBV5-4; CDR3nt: TGTGCCAGCAGCCCTGAGGGGCAGGGGGCGGCCTTT; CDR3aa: CASSPEGQGAAF
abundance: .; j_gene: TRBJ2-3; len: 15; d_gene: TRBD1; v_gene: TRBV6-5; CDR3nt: TGTGCCAGCAGAGTCGGACAGGGATTCACAGATACGCAGTATTTT; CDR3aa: CASRVGQGFTDTQYF
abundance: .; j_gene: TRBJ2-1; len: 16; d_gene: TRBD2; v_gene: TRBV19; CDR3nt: TGTGCCAGTAGCCAAGATAGGGCTAGCGGAAACAATGAGCAGTTCTTC; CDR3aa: CASSQDRASGNNEQFF
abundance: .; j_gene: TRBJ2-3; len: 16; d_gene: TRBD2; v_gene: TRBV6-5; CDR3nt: TGTGCCAGCAGTTATTTTAACGGGAGGTTTGCAGATACGCAGTATTTT; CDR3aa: CASSYFNGRFADTQYF
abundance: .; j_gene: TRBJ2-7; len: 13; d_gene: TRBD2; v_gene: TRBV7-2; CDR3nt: TGTGCCAGCAGTGCGAGCGGGAGATACGAGCAGTACTTC; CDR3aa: CASSASGRYEQYF
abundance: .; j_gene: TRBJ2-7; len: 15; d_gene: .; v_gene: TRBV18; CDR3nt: TGTGCCAGCTCACCTCTCGAGACACTAACTTACGAGCAGTACTTC; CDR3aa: CASSPLETLTYEQYF
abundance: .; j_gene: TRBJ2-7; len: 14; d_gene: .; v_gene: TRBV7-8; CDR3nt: TGTGCCAGCAGCCGAGGGTCGAGGGGAGTCGAGCAGTACTTC; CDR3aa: CASSRGSRGVEQYF
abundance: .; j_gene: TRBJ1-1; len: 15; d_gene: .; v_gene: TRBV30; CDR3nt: TGTGCCTGGACTACCCTGACAGGCCCTTGGACTGAAGCTTTCTTT; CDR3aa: CAWTTLTGPWTEAFF
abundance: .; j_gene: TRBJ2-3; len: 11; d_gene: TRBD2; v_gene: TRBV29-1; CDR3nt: TGCAGCCTTAGCGGGATGGATACGCAGTATTTT; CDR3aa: CSLSGMDTQYF
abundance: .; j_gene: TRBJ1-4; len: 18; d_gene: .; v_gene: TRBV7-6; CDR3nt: TGTGCCAGCAGCTTAGCGAGCCCGGGCAGGACAATTAATGAAAAACTGTTTTTT; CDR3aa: CASSLASPGRTINEKLFF
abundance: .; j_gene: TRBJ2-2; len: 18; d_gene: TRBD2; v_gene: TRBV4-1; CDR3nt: TGCGCCAGCAGCCAAGGAGTGCGACTAGCGGGGGACACCGGGGAGCTGTTTTTT; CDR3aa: CASSQGVRLAGDTGELFF
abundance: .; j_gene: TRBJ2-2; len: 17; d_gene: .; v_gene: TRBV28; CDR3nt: TGTGCCAGCAGTTTATACCAGCCCTCTGGGAACACCGGGGAGCTGTTTTTT; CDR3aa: CASSLYQPSGNTGELFF
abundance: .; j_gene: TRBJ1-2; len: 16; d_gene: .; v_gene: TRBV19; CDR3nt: TGTGCCAGTAGTATTACCATCCCGACAGCTACCTATGGCTACACCTTC; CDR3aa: CASSITIPTATYGYTF
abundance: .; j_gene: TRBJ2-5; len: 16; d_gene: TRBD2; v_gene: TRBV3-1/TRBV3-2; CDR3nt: TGTGCCAGCAGCCAAGCCCCTAGCGGGGGGCGGGAGACCCAGTACTTC; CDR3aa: CASSQAPSGGRETQYF
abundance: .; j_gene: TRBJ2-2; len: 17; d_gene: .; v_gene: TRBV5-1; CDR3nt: TGCGCCAGCAGCTTGGGGGGGTCCAGCGGGCGCACCGGGGAGCTGTTTTTT; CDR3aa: CASSLGGSSGRTGELFF
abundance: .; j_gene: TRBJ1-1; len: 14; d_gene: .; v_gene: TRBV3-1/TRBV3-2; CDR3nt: TGTGCCAGCAGCCAGTGGGGCCAGGAGGTTAAAGCTTTCTTT; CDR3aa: CASSQWGQEVKAFF
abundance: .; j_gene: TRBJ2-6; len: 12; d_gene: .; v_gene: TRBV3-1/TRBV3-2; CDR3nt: TGTGCCAGCGGCTCTGGGGCCAACGTCCTGACTTTC; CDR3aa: CASGSGANVLTF
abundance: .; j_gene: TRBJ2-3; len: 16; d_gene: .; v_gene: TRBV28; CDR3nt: TGTGCCAGCAGTGACCTGAGGGGTCGGGGCACAGATACGCAGTATTTT; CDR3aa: CASSDLRGRGTDTQYF
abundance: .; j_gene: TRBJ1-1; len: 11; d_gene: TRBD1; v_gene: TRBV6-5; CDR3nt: TGTGCCAGCAGCTGGGGACAGGAAGCTTTCTTT; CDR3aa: CASSWGQEAFF
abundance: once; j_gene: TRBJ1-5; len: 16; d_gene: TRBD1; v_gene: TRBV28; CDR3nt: TGTGCCAGCATAGAGTTGTTCGGGACAGATAATCAGCCCCAGCATTTT; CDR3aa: CASIELFGTDNQPQHF
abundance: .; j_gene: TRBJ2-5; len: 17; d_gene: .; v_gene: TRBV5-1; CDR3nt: TGCGCCAGCAGCTGGGATGAGAGAGGGGCGACTCAAGAGACCCAGTACTTC; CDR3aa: CASSWDERGATQETQYF
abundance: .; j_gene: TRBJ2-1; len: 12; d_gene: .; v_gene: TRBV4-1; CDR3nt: TGCGCCAGCAGCCAAGATTATTATGAGCAGTTCTTC; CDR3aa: CASSQDYYEQFF
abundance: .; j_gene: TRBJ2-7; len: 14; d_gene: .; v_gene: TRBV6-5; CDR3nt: TGTGCCTCCCAGGAGGGGACATATAACTACGAGCAGTACTTC; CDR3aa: CASQEGTYNYEQYF
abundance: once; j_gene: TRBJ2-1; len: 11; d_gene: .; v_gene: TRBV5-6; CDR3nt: TGTGCCAGCAGCGTTGTCAATGAGCAGTTCTTC; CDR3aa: CASSVVNEQFF
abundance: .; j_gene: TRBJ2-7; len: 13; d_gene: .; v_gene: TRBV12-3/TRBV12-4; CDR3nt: TGTGCCAGCAGTTTGGGCACTTCCTACGAGCAGTACTTC; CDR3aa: CASSLGTSYEQYF
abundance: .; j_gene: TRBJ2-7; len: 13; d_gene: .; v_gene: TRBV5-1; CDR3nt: TGCGCCAGCAGCTTGGGACGGATCTACGAGCAGTACTTC; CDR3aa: CASSLGRIYEQYF
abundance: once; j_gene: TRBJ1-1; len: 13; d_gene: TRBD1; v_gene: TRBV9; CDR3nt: TGTGCCAGCAGTTCAGGGGGCTGGACTGAAGCTTTCTTT; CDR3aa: CASSSGGWTEAFF
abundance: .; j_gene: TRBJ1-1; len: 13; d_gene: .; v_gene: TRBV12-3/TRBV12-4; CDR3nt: TGTGCCAGCAGCGGTGATTCCAGCACTGAAGCTTTTTTT; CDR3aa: CASSGDSSTEAFF
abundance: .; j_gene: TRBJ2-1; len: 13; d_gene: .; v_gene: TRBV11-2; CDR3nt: TGTGCCAGCAGCCGTTCACCTTACAATGAGCAGTTCTTC; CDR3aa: CASSRSPYNEQFF
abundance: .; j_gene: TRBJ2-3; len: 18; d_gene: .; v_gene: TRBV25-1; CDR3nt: TGTGCCAGCAGTGAATATTTTCACACGCGATCGGGCACAGATACGCAGTATTTT; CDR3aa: CASSEYFHTRSGTDTQYF
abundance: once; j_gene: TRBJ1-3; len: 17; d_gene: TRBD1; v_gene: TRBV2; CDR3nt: TGTGCCAGCAGTGCCCAGAGGACAGGGGGCTCTGGAAACACCATATATTTT; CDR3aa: CASSAQRTGGSGNTIYF
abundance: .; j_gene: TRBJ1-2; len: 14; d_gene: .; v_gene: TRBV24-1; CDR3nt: TGTGCCACCAGTGATTCGAGGCAGGGTTTTGGCTACACCTTC; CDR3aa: CATSDSRQGFGYTF
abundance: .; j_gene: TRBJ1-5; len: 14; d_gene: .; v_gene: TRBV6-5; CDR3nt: TGTGCCAGCAGGTCAGACACGGGCAATCAGCCCCAGCATTTT; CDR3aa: CASRSDTGNQPQHF
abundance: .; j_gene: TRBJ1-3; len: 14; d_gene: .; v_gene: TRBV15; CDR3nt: TGTGCCACCAGCAGAGGCACAGCTGGAAACACCATATATTTT; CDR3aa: CATSRGTAGNTIYF
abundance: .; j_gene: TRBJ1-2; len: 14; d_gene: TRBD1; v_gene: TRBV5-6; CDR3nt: TGTGCCAGCAGCCCGACAGGGGGTGACTATGGCTACACCTTC; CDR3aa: CASSPTGGDYGYTF
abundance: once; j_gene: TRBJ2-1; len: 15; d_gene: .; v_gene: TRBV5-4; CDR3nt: TGTGCCAGCAGCTTCAATCGACCGTCCTACAATGAGCAGTTCTTC; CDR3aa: CASSFNRPSYNEQFF
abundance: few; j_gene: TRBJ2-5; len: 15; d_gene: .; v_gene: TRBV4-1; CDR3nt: TGCGCCAGCAGCCAAGAGGACGGGGCAAGGGGGACCCAGTACTTC; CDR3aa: CASSQEDGARGTQYF